This TCR beta chain was identified in a study of identical twins. Study findings and constraints: Some out-of-frame alpha sequences were shared by twins, and these showed excess low generation probability. Models underestimated TCR alpha sharing (out-of-frame) in monozygotic twins. A cross-sectional statistical analysis, not follow-up of the same donors, supported the conclusions.

The CDR3 totals 13 residues. The V segment lost 8 bases and the J segment 6 bases; nucleotides outside the gene matches: 9. Germline V CDR1 and CDR2: LGHDT, YNNKEL (reference sequence). MiXCR was run by TCRdb on the 5' RACE reads, yielding one entry per CDR3 protein. The table records 350,000 to 600,000 distinct CDR3 sequences, approximately 15% of them present only once. Details on this clonotype: Its antigen is currently unknown.

These data were also reused for a study on yellow fever vaccine responses in identical twins.

The source material was CD4+ T cells sorted from blood. This TCR derives from a woman aged 18 to 35 in good health. The chain carries TRBV3-1 and TRBJ2-7; 8 nucleotides agree with TRBD1. The CDR3 region is CASASDRAGEQYF. The CDR3 DNA sequence: TGTGCCAGCGCCTCGGACAGGGCGGGCGAGCAGTACTTC.